Following are 2 T cell receptor beta chains from one sample sequenced in a study of regulatory T cells in long-lasting Graves disease. To make TCR beta libraries, researchers used iRepertoire HTBI primers and Arm-PCR of CDR3 regions. Each CDR3 protein gets one entry after TCRdb re-called the multiplex PCR reads with MiXCR. This table holds some 450,000 distinct CDR3 sequences, over 15% found once. Specified time point: newly diagnosed GD, antithyroid drugs for less than 3 months. From RNA extracted from PBMCs, the TCR library was made. This sample also belongs to another study, concerning T cells in Graves' hyperthyroidism and ophthalmopathy.

Sequences were derived from peripheral blood mononuclear cells (PBMCs), sampled at new diagnosis, from a patient treated with antithyroid drugs. The receptor set was obtained from a woman aged 25 to 39 with Graves disease.

On this clonotype itself: A far larger clone is off by one base, so a read error is likely. The CDR3 loop reads CASSLGGTESSYKQYF. CDR3 nucleotides: TGTGCCAGCAGCTTAGGGGGGACAGAGAGCTCCTACAAGCAGTACTTC. The chain has TRBV7-2 and TRBJ2-3; 7 bases agree with TRBD1. The J call could be wrong; TRBJ2-7 is a better fit for the DNA end. The CDR3 length is 16 residues. The germline V gene encodes CDR1 SGHTA and CDR2 FQGNSA.

This clonotype was counted between two and nine times. The chain carries TRBV13 and TRBJ2-5; 7 bases are shared with TRBD1. V shed 4 bases, J shed 5 bases, and the junction held 7 bases outside the gene matches. CDR1 and CDR2 (germline): PRHDT, FYEKMQ (reference sequence). The CDR3 extends over 14 amino acids. CDR3 sequence reads: CASSSTGDWETQYF. The CDR3 DNA is TGTGCCAGCAGCTCCACAGGGGATTGGGAGACCCAGTACTTC.